The 17 T cell receptor beta chains below were found in one sample sequenced in a study of CD8+CD57+ T cells in acquired aplastic anemia. According to the study, genomic DNA was the template for TCR beta VDJ and CDR3 profiling. In TCRdb, the reads were re-called with MiXCR into one record per CDR3 protein. The sample lists hundreds of thousands of distinct CDR3 sequences, about 56% occurring once. What was sequenced was sorted CD4+, CD8+, or CD8+CD57+ T cells (not recorded which) from PBMCs. The source of these receptors is a human donor with severe aplastic anemia or a healthy control (not recorded which).

This clonotype was detected many times. The rearrangement joins TRBV27 to TRBJ2-7; unclear D gene. V shed 2 bases and J shed 3 bases, with 14 bases lying between them. The CDR3 spans 15 residues. Per the germline V gene, CDR1 is MNHEY and CDR2 is SMNVEV (reference sequence). The DNA for the CDR3 is TGTGCCAGCAGTTTAAGACCACCGACCAACTACGAGCAGTACTTC. This codes for CASSLRPPTNYEQYF.

This chain joins TRBV11-2 and TRBJ2-6; a weak D match, TRBD2 (6 bases). V shed 5 bases and J shed 2 bases, with 10 bases lying between them. Per the germline V gene, CDR1 is SGHAT and CDR2 is FQNNGV. The length of the CDR3 is 15 residues. The CDR3 coding sequence is TGTGCCAGCAGCCAGGAGGGTCCTGGGGCCAACGTCCTGACTTTC. The encoded protein is CASSQEGPGANVLTF.

The chain uses TRBV7-2 and TRBJ2-3, with 7 nucleotides matching TRBD2. The junction had 10 bases not matched to a gene; V was cut back by 6 bases and J by 4 bases. The germline V gene encodes CDR1 SGHTA and CDR2 FQGNSA. This CDR3 has 15 amino acids. The CDR3 loop reads CASSRASGIPDTQYF. The CDR3 region has the DNA TGTGCCAGCAGTAGGGCTAGCGGAATCCCAGATACGCAGTATTTT.

Details on this clonotype: No conserved phenylalanine or tryptophan ends this CDR3, so it is likely a read error. The DNA is omitted, as the CDR3 cannot be located on it reliably, and the CDR3 follows TCRdb's listing. This chain links TRBV20-1 with TRBJ2-1. Germline V gives CDR1 DFQATT, CDR2 SNEGSKA (reference sequence). The CDR3 extends over 12 residues, inclusive of both ends. CDR3 residues: CSASTVGDEQTL.

The chain is built from TRBV7-9 and TRBJ2-2; TRBD1 or TRBD2 may be the D gene (5 bases each). Germline V gene lookup returns CDR1 SEHNR and CDR2 FQNEAQ (reference sequence). The V end lost 0 bases, the J end lost 3 bases, and 8 bases lay between the germline ends. This CDR3 region has 15 residues. The CDR3 nucleotides are TGTGCCAGCAGCTTAGCGATGGGGGACACCGGGGAGCTGTTTTTT. This translates into CASSLAMGDTGELFF.

This sequence joins TRBV20-1 and TRBJ2-1, with D perhaps matching TRBD1 (6 bases). The CDR3 totals 13 residues. Trimming stripped 5 bases from V and 8 bases from J, with 16 bases between. Germline-derived CDR1 and CDR2 are DFQATT and SNEGSKA (reference sequence). This chain's CDR3 is CSARDNNRDEQFF. CDR3 DNA sequence: TGCAGTGCTCGGGACAATAATCGGGATGAGCAGTTCTTC.

CDR3 sequence: CASSVVMNTEAFF. In DNA, the CDR3 is TGTGCCAGCAGCGTAGTTATGAACACTGAAGCTTTCTTT. V is TRBV9 and J is TRBJ1-1, with no clear D. V was clipped by 0 bases and J by 0 bases, with 3 bases between them. CDR3 length equals 13 residues. The V gene's germline CDR1 is SGDLS and CDR2 YYNGEE.

At least ten counts were recorded for this clonotype. V usage is TRBV6-1 and J usage is TRBJ2-7, with D possibly being TRBD1 (7 bases). With 4 bases removed from V and 5 bases from J, the gap between germline ends came to 24 bases. This CDR3 contains 17 residues. Germline V gene sequence: CDR1 MNHNS, CDR2 SASEGT. The CDR3 here is CASSGGGGTVREDEQYF. The CDR3 DNA is TGTGCCAGCAGTGGAGGTGGTGGGACAGTGCGGGAAGACGAGCAGTACTTC.

This clonotype was observed a few times. This chain joins TRBV5-5 and TRBJ1-2; D remains ambiguous. Looked up from germline, CDR1 is SGHKS and CDR2 is YYEKEE (reference sequence). Trimming took off 0 bases at V and 7 bases at J, with 7 bases between the two ends. The CDR3 is made up of 12 amino acids. The DNA of the CDR3 is TGTGCCAGCAGCTTGGAGGCACTTGGCTACACCTTC. Its protein is CASSLEALGYTF.

V and J are TRBV10-3 and TRBJ2-7; TRBD1 aligns across 10 bases. Trimming took 2 bases from V and 2 from J; bases not matched to a gene: 0. The CDR3 consists of 14 residues. CDR1 and CDR2 from the germline V gene are ENHRY and SYGVKD. Written as DNA, the CDR3 is TGTGCCATCAGTGAGGACAGGGGGCCCTACGAGCAGTACTTC. It codes for CAISEDRGPYEQYF.

The V and J genes are TRBV19 and TRBJ2-1, with TRBD1 matching over 9 bases. V lost 5 bases and J lost 5; bases outside the gene matches: 10. This CDR3 is 16 amino acids long. The germline V gene has CDR1 LNHDA and CDR2 SQIVND (reference sequence). CDR3 in DNA: TGTGCCAGTAGTCCACTCCGACAGGGGGGAGACAATGAGCAGTTCTTC. It specifies CASSPLRQGGDNEQFF.

The table lists this clonotype with a count of one. J is TRBJ1-1 and V is TRBV12-3 or TRBV12-4; D may be TRBD1 (5 bases). V was clipped by 7 bases and J by 4 bases, with 13 bases between them. The CDR3 covers 13 residues. The CDR3 DNA reads TGTGCCAGCATCCGGGGGAGGTCCACTGAAGCTTTCTTT. Its translation: CASIRGRSTEAFF.

This clonotype occurred a few times. The rearrangement links TRBV7-9 to TRBJ1-2, with TRBD1 matching over 7 bases. The CDR3 length is 15 residues. Unmatched junction bases numbered 15, after V lost 6 bases and J lost 8 bases. From germline, CDR1 is SEHNR and CDR2 FQNEAQ (reference sequence). CDR3 protein: CASSHRDRSTGGYTF. Written as DNA, the CDR3 is TGTGCCAGCAGTCACCGGGACAGATCGACGGGAGGCTACACCTTC. The full variable domain, in which reference TRBV7-9 and TRBJ1-2 provide the parts outside the CDR3, is DTGVSQNPRHKITKRGQNVTFRCDPISEHNRLYWYRQTLGQGPEFLTYFQNEAQLEKSRLLSDRFSAERPKGSFSTLEIQRTEQGDSAMYLCASSHRDRSTGGYTFGSGTRLTVV.

The chain employs TRBV2 and TRBJ1-5, with a weak D call TRBD1 (6 bases). CDR3 length equals 16 residues. Trimming pared 3 bases from V and 1 base from J, leaving 13 bases between. The germline V gene encodes CDR1 SNHLY and CDR2 FYNNEI. The CDR3 reads CASSEWGRGSNQPQHF. In nucleotides, the CDR3 is TGTGCCAGCAGTGAGTGGGGGCGCGGCAGCAATCAGCCCCAGCATTTT.

This chain connects TRBV20-1 to TRBJ2-7; no clear D. Trimming pared 1 base from V and 1 base from J, leaving 11 bases between. Germline CDR1 reads DFQATT; CDR2 reads SNEGSKA (reference sequence). The CDR3 is 14 residues long. In nucleotides, the CDR3 is TGCAGTGCTAGAGGAACGCAGGAATCCTACGAGCAGTACTTC. It specifies CSARGTQESYEQYF.

In this sample, this clonotype turned up many times. The V gene is TRBV9, the J gene TRBJ2-3; D is perhaps TRBD2 (5 bases). Germline V CDR1 and CDR2: SGDLS, YYNGEE. The CDR3 is 18 amino acids. The V end lost 3 bases, the J end lost 5 bases, and 25 bases lay between the germline ends. This CDR3 reads CASSAPTGKRKGQDTQYF. In nucleotides, the CDR3 is TGTGCCAGCAGCGCCCCAACCGGGAAGAGAAAAGGGCAAGATACGCAGTATTTT.

In its sample, this clonotype was seen many times. This chain links TRBV12-3 or TRBV12-4 with TRBJ1-6; D uncertain. The CDR3 contains 14 residues. The V end lost 4 bases, the J end lost 0 bases, and 4 bases lay between the germline ends. The CDR3 DNA reads TGTGCCAGCAGTTATAACTCCTATAATTCACCCCTCCACTTT. Protein: CASSYNSYNSPLHF.